This TCR beta chain was documented in a study of CD8+CD57+ T cells in acquired aplastic anemia. Study as a whole: 3.2 ug was the average amount of DNA from sorted CD4+ and CD8+ cells.

Trimming shortened V by 6 bases and J by 8 bases, and 8 bases separated the two germline ends. The CDR3 length is 10 residues. CDR1 and CDR2 (germline): MNHEY, SMNVEV (reference sequence). This clonotype was seen many times. Its antigen is unknown. Findings of the study overall: Patients and controls were not found to differ significantly in CD8+ Simpson's diversity.

Whoever was chosen for sequencing had shown CD8+CD57+ cell expansion by flow cytometry. In all patients, the disease was severe acquired aplastic anemia. Genomic DNA acted as the template from which TCR beta VDJ combination and CDR3 sequence profiling were carried out. TCRdb re-derived calls from the reads in MiXCR, one entry per CDR3 protein. The profile shows 260,000 or so distinct CDR3 sequences, more than 40% of them singletons. The chain links TRBV27 to TRBJ2-7; D uncertain. The sequence was obtained from a human donor with aplastic anemia. What was sequenced was sorted CD4+, CD8+, or CD8+CD57+ T cells (not recorded which) from PBMCs. CDR3 loop: CASRGTQQYF. The CDR3 nucleotides are TGTGCCAGCAGGGGAACGCAGCAGTACTTC.